These 21 T cell receptor beta chains were all obtained from the same sample, sequenced in a study of blood T cells in healthy people across ages. Alongside a J-beta primer mix, a sample-barcoded 5' primer served in a second PCR lasting about 7 to 12 cycles. TCRdb processed the 5' RACE reads anew with MiXCR; each CDR3 protein has one entry. The sample has roughly 1,300,000 distinct CDR3 sequences, 55% to 75% seen once. The sequencing input was blood. The receptors here all came from a man aged 18 to 29 in good health.

CDR3 sequence reads: CASSDSPGELFF. In DNA, the CDR3 is TGTGCCAGCAGCGACAGTCCCGGGGAGCTGTTTTTT. J is TRBJ2-2 and V is TRBV12-3 or TRBV12-4, with a tentative D call TRBD1 (5 bases). The CDR3 is made up of 12 amino acids. Trimming removed 6 bases from V and 6 bases from J, with 8 bases in between.

In its sample, this clonotype was seen a few times. The gene calls are TRBV28 and TRBJ1-1; D is possibly TRBD1 (6 bases). V lost 2 bases and J lost 3, with 13 bases in between. The CDR3 covers 15 residues. CDR1 MDHEN and CDR2 SYDVKM come from the germline V gene. This CDR3 reads CASSLMGGGDTEAFF. The DNA of the CDR3 is TGTGCCAGCAGTTTAATGGGGGGCGGGGACACTGAAGCTTTCTTT.

The V call is TRBV6-1, the J call TRBJ2-1, with TRBD2 matching over 8 bases. There are 17 residues in the CDR3. V dropped 6 bases and J dropped 9; count of bases not matched to a gene: 19. Per germline, CDR1 MNHNS and CDR2 SASEGT. This CDR3 is CASSLSVVAGSAGEQFF. For the CDR3, the DNA is TGTGCCAGCAGCCTCTCCGTGGTAGCGGGATCTGCGGGTGAGCAGTTCTTC.

V and J are TRBV10-3 and TRBJ1-1, with unresolved D. The ends were cut back, 2 bases at V and 4 bases at J, with 11 bases in the middle. The CDR3 contains 14 residues. Germline-derived CDR1 and CDR2 are ENHRY and SYGVKD. The CDR3 here is CAISETERVTEAFF. CDR3 coding DNA: TGTGCCATCAGTGAGACAGAAAGGGTCACTGAAGCTTTCTTT.

This rearrangement joins TRBV3-1 to TRBJ2-5; D possibly uses TRBD1 or TRBD2 (7 bases each). Trimming took off 0 bases at V and 3 bases at J, with 17 bases between the two ends. The length of the CDR3 is 17 residues. CDR1 and CDR2 (germline): LGHDT, YNNKEL (reference sequence). CDR3 protein: CASSQETLAGGEETQYF. DNA of the CDR3: TGTGCCAGCAGCCAAGAAACATTGGCAGGGGGGGAAGAGACCCAGTACTTC.

The rearrangement uses TRBV2 and TRBJ1-4; the D gene is possibly TRBD1 (5 bases). This CDR3 spans 14 amino acids. Germline-derived CDR1 and CDR2 are SNHLY and FYNNEI. V was trimmed by 2 bases and J by 6 bases, leaving 10 bases between them. CDR3 in amino acids: CASSERRVDEKLFF. CDR3 nucleotides: TGTGCCAGCAGTGAACGCAGGGTAGATGAAAAACTGTTTTTT.

This clonotype has just a few counts. The V call is TRBV29-1, the J call TRBJ2-1; TRBD1 might be the D (6 bases). This CDR3 region has 11 residues. Trimming shortened V by 6 bases and J by 6 bases, and 9 bases separated the two germline ends. Germline V gene sequence: CDR1 SQVTM, CDR2 ANQGSEA. In DNA form, the CDR3 reads TGCAGCGTCCAGGGGACCAATGAGCAGTTCTTC. It translates to CSVQGTNEQFF.

The V and J genes are TRBV5-1 and TRBJ2-5; 8 nucleotides align to TRBD2. Germline CDR1 reads SGHRS; CDR2 reads YFSETQ. Trimming took 4 bases from V and 2 from J; bases not matched to a gene: 10. This CDR3 spans 16 amino acids. The CDR3 nucleotides read TGCGCCAGCAGCCCCGGACGAGCGGGAGCACAAGAGACCCAGTACTTC. Translating gives CASSPGRAGAQETQYF.

Turning to this clonotype: The junction does not match germline at one end; this may be a read error. The rearrangement links TRBV7-6 to TRBJ2-7; D is tentatively TRBD1 or TRBD2 (5 bases each). Germline CDR1 and CDR2: SGHVS and FNYEAQ. This CDR3 spans 14 amino acids. CDR3 in amino acids: CASSARGSSCEQYF. In nucleotides, the CDR3 is TGTGCCAGCAGCGCCCGGGGCAGCTCCTGCGAGCAGTACTTC.

The chain combines TRBV13 with TRBJ2-6; D might be TRBD1 (5 bases). Germline V gene data show CDR1 as PRHDT and CDR2 as FYEKMQ (reference sequence). V was trimmed by 6 bases and J by 4 bases, leaving 16 bases between them. This CDR3 is 16 amino acids long. CDR3 residues: CASSYDRESGANVLTF. The DNA for the CDR3 is TGTGCCAGCAGTTACGACAGAGAATCGGGGGCCAACGTCCTGACTTTC.

The chain links TRBV7-8 to TRBJ2-1; D call uncertain. In germline, CDR1 is SGHVS, CDR2 FQNEAQ. This CDR3 is built from 15 residues. V lost 1 base and J 4 bases, leaving 11 bases between the germline ends. The CDR3 DNA sequence: TGTGCCAGCAGCTTAGACCGTCGAAGGTACAATGAGCAGTTCTTC. Its protein product is CASSLDRRRYNEQFF.

The chain employs TRBV7-2 and TRBJ2-7, with 7 positions matching TRBD1. V was clipped by 7 bases and J by 6 bases; unmatched bases: 15. The CDR3 is 15 residues long. Germline V gives CDR1 SGHTA, CDR2 FQGNSA. CDR3 nucleotides: TGTGCCAGCACCCTCCTGACAGGGCCCTTAGGCGAGCAGTACTTC. It is translated as CASTLLTGPLGEQYF.

The table lists this clonotype with a few counts. The rearrangement uses TRBV11-2 and TRBJ2-5, with 12 positions matching TRBD1. Near its end, the DNA agrees better with TRBJ2-7, so the J call may be wrong. The CDR3 spans 15 residues. Germline-derived CDR1 and CDR2 are SGHAT and FQNNGV. The CDR3 nucleotides read TGTGCCAGCACCCTTCTCGGGACAGGGGGCGACGAGCAGTACTTC. Translating it yields CASTLLGTGGDEQYF.

V gene TRBV6-6 combines with J gene TRBJ2-5, with 7 bases aligning to TRBD1. CDR1 MNHNY and CDR2 SVGAGI come from the germline V gene (reference sequence). The length of the CDR3 is 17 residues. Trimming removed 6 bases from V and 2 bases from J; junction bases left unmatched: 15. CDR3 bases: TGTGCCAGCAGCAAACTCGAGACAGGGTGGAGTCAAGAGACCCAGTACTTC. Protein: CASSKLETGWSQETQYF.

This clonotype was seen only a few times. The CDR3 DNA reads as TGTGCCAGCACTCTCGGGACTAGCGAGGGTGTGGAGCAGTTCTTC. Its protein is CASTLGTSEGVEQFF. J is TRBJ2-1 and V is TRBV5-5; 10 bases are shared with TRBD2. Germline CDR1 is SGHKS and CDR2 is YYEKEE (reference sequence). This CDR3 region has 15 residues. Trimming removed 6 bases from V and 10 bases from J; junction bases left unmatched: 13.

A few counts support this clonotype. The J gene is TRBJ2-2, the V gene TRBV27; D gene ambiguous. Deletions cut 3 bases from V and 6 bases from J, with 11 bases between. Germline loops: CDR1 MNHEY, CDR2 SMNVEV (reference sequence). This CDR3 region has 14 residues. Here the CDR3 reads CASSLFPGAGELFF. DNA for the CDR3: TGTGCCAGCAGTTTGTTCCCAGGTGCCGGGGAGCTGTTTTTT.

The chain has TRBV7-2 and TRBJ2-5, with D maybe TRBD2 (6 bases). CDR1 is SGHTA, CDR2 FQGNSA, per germline. This CDR3 contains 15 residues. The V end lost 2 bases, the J end lost 5 bases, and 15 bases lay between the germline ends. As DNA, the CDR3 is TGTGCCAGCAGCTTAAGGTGGCGGGATCGCGAGACCCAGTACTTC. Its protein product is CASSLRWRDRETQYF.

This clonotype was observed a handful of times. The chain uses TRBV18 and TRBJ2-7; weak D call: TRBD2 (6 bases). Germline V gene data show CDR1 as KGHSH and CDR2 as LQKENI. The CDR3 is 14 amino acids. V shed 2 bases and J shed 3 bases, with 11 bases lying between them. CDR3 nucleotides: TGTGCCAGCTCACCAAGGAGGGGCGACTACGAGCAGTACTTC. Protein sequence: CASSPRRGDYEQYF.

The chain couples TRBV12-3 or TRBV12-4 to TRBJ2-4, with 8 positions matching TRBD1. The DNA matches TRBJ2-5 better at its end, which makes the J call doubtful. This CDR3 region has 15 residues. The CDR3 loop is CASRPGQGLRETQYF. CDR3 coding DNA: TGTGCCAGCAGGCCCGGACAGGGCTTAAGGGAGACCCAGTACTTC.

The chain employs TRBV7-9 and TRBJ2-1; 9 nucleotides align to TRBD1. CDR1 is SEHNR and CDR2 is FQNEAQ in the germline V gene (reference sequence). The CDR3 length is 15 residues. V dropped 5 bases and J dropped 6; count of bases not matched to a gene: 8. The CDR3 here is CASSPQDRGGNEQFF. CDR3 coding DNA: TGTGCCAGCAGCCCCCAGGACAGGGGAGGCAATGAGCAGTTCTTC.

This chain uses TRBV6-2 or TRBV6-3 with TRBJ2-7, with D perhaps matching TRBD1 (5 bases). The V and J ends lost 2 bases and 3 bases respectively, with 8 bases between them. The CDR3 is 13 amino acids. Germline-derived CDR1 and CDR2 are MNHEY and SVGEGT. CDR3 region: CASSYGALYEQYF. CDR3 bases: TGTGCCAGCAGTTACGGGGCTCTCTACGAGCAGTACTTC.